Listed here is a single T cell receptor beta chain. Its cognate antigen has yet to be identified. Base qualities are missing; no much larger clone stands one base away. The source of the sample is a study of blood T cell repertoires in COVID-19 (dated by TCRdb to about 2020). Looking at the study overall: The collaborator samples originated in the United States, Italy and Spain and spanned the acute and convalescent phases of COVID-19. Where available, HLA class I and class II types were obtained from metadata supplied by the sample provider rather than from assay-based typing. Sample metadata almost always included a de-identified subject ID, COVID-19 status, age in years and sex. The repertoires were released in a freely available public database intended as a resource for research on the immune response to SARS-CoV-2. The prospective study material was composed of cDNA or gDNA derived from T cells, B-cell-depleted T cells, or PBMCs. Deeply sampled blood TCRbeta repertoires from subjects exposed to, actively infected with, or recovered from COVID-19 were included in the dataset. The samples were drawn from two sources: the first 160 participants of the ongoing ImmuneRACE study, and fewer than 1,500 subjects contributed by 6 global collaborators. Overall study outcomes, separate from this receptor: Clinical and demographic metadata were provided uncurated, with the amount varying by source and participant.

TCRbeta CDR3 regions were amplified from genomic DNA using the immunoSEQ Assay, a bias-controlled multiplex PCR. In the paper's pipeline: Within the assay, amplification of reference gene primers was used to estimate how many nucleated cells each sample contained. To quantify the absolute abundance of each unique TCRbeta CDR3 rearrangement, sequence reads were collapsed and filtered. For each sample, productive Simpson clonality was calculated as the square root of Simpson's diversity index across productive rearrangements. TCRdb stores this immuneACCESS table with in-frame sequences only. Part of the clones is absent; in the studies checked, under half of the shortfall reflects unresolved V genes, and no reason is known for the rest. V and J calls and clone size are copied from that table; D and trimming were computed from the DNA. Within this sample are around 160,000 clones, with 70% to 90% of them counted one time only. Jointly, the top ten make up approximately 1.2% of the sample.

In the prospective study, participants were about 18 to 100 years old, resided in about two dozen geographic areas of the United States, and were enrolled through a virtual design. In the prospective study, cohorts were assigned on the basis of participant-reported clinical history obtained from a screening survey and a study questionnaire. In the prospective study, mobile phlebotomists collected whole blood, serum and a nasopharyngeal or oropharyngeal swab from each participant. Prospective study participants could optionally give additional blood draws and questionnaires over a 2-month period. Before DNA extraction, prospective study blood samples were shipped either frozen or at room temperature. V trim: 3 bases; J trim: 1 base; unmatched bases: 3. The CDR3, cysteine through phenylalanine, is 14 amino acids long. The sequence is cut down to CDR3 DNA, 42 bases in frame from base 1. For CDR1 and CDR2, the germline V gene lists SGDLS and YYNGEE.

This chain is built from TRBV9 and TRBJ2-7; 8 bases in between match TRBD2. Sequencing input: PBMCs or T cells enriched from blood (not recorded which). This clonotype was sampled from a woman in her 30s with acute COVID-19. The nucleotide sequence reads TGTGCCAGCAGCGCCGGGGGGGAATCCTACGAGCAGTACTTC. Its product reads: CASSAGGESYEQYF.